Included here is one T cell receptor beta chain sequence, with context. Its antigen is not identified. Deletions cut 0 bases from V and 5 bases from J, with 2 bases between. Germline CDR1 is SGDLS and CDR2 is YYNGEE. The length of the CDR3 is 11 residues. These data belong to a study of radiation and T cells in renal cell carcinoma. Time point specified: blood 4 weeks post-SBRT, at nephrectomy. Treatment specified: 15 Gy SBRT to primary tumor, nephrectomy 4 weeks later. Nephrectomy followed 15 Gy stereotactic body radiation by 4 weeks. Sequencing was performed with immunoSEQ multiplex PCR; in TCRdb, only in-frame clones are kept and a portion is missing. The table records 75,000 to 90,000 clones, around 89% of them present only once. Study-wide findings and caveats: From baseline, blood top tumor clonotypes peaked at 2 weeks post-radiation. No pretreatment tumor biopsies were available for baseline clonotypes.

The chain carries TRBV9 and TRBJ1-2; D gene ambiguous. The TCR sequence derives from a woman aged 70-85 years with renal cell carcinoma. This specimen was blood, taken from a patient whose treatment included radiotherapy and nephrectomy. The CDR3 loop reads CASSVGYGYTF. CDR3 sequence (DNA): TGTGCCAGCAGCGTAGGGTATGGCTACACCTTC.